The 25 T cell receptor beta chains below all came from one sample that was sequenced in a study of blood T cell repertoires in COVID-19. The method was immunoSEQ multiplex PCR; TCRdb's version includes in-frame clones alone and lacks a portion of them. Among around 250,000 clones listed, 86% were seen once. The sequenced sample was peripheral blood. These receptors were taken from a woman aged 25 to 39 with active or convalescent COVID-19.

This sequence joins TRBV4-2 and TRBJ2-7; unclear D gene. The V end lost 2 bases, the J end lost 9 bases, and 11 bases lay between the germline ends. The CDR3 is 12 residues long. Germline V CDR1 and CDR2: LGHNA, YNFKEQ. The CDR3 loop is CASSQSGDMQYF. CDR3 nucleotide sequence: TGTGCCAGCAGCCAATCCGGTGACATGCAGTACTTC.

The rearrangement links TRBV30 to TRBJ1-1, with TRBD1 as a possible D gene (6 bases). Germline V gene sequence: CDR1 GTSNPN, CDR2 SVGIG (reference sequence). The CDR3 runs to 15 residues. Trimming left V 3 bases short and J 1 base short, with 15 bases between. The CDR3 loop is CAWRGGGGANTEAFF. The CDR3, as DNA: TGTGCCTGGAGGGGTGGAGGGGGGGCGAACACTGAAGCTTTCTTT.

The chain couples TRBV27 to TRBJ2-6; D uncertain. Trimming removed 1 base at V and 0 bases at J, with 4 bases between. Germline V gene lookup returns CDR1 MNHEY and CDR2 SMNVEV (reference sequence). The length of the CDR3 is 15 residues. The CDR3 here is CASSLWSSGANVLTF. In DNA form, the CDR3 reads TGTGCCAGCAGTTTATGGAGCTCTGGGGCCAACGTCCTGACTTTC.

The chain is built from TRBV29-1 and TRBJ2-6; 7 nucleotides align to TRBD1. After removal of 5 bases from V and 2 bases from J, the junction contained 3 bases not matched to a gene. This CDR3 is 14 amino acids long. CDR1 and CDR2 from the germline V gene are SQVTM and ANQGSEA. The CDR3 region has the DNA TGCAGCGTTCCGACAGGGACTGGGGCCAACGTCCTGACTTTC. It yields the protein CSVPTGTGANVLTF.

The V gene is TRBV3-1 (or the pseudogene TRBV3-2), the J gene TRBJ1-3; D might be TRBD1 (5 bases). The V end lost 4 bases, the J end lost 3 bases, and 16 bases lay between the germline ends. CDR1 is LGHDT and CDR2 is YNNKEL in the germline V gene (reference sequence). This CDR3 has 16 amino acids. CDR3 nucleotide sequence: TGTGCCAGCAGCCTCACGGGGGGGTCGCGTGGAAACACCATATATTTT. Residues: CASSLTGGSRGNTIYF.

This chain joins TRBV3-1 (or the pseudogene TRBV3-2) and TRBJ2-3; 8 bases fit TRBD2. V gave up 5 bases and J gave up 1 base; unmatched junction bases: 5. Germline values: CDR1 LGHDT, CDR2 YNNKEL (reference sequence). The CDR3 consists of 15 residues. For the CDR3, the DNA is TGTGCCAGCAGCATCGGGGGGGCGGGCACAGATACGCAGTATTTT. Amino acids: CASSIGGAGTDTQYF.

The chain recombines TRBV7-2 with TRBJ2-6, with D uncertain. V was cut by 3 bases and J by 0 bases, with 12 bases left in between. This CDR3 is 17 amino acids long. Germline CDR1 and CDR2: SGHTA and FQGNSA. The DNA of the CDR3 is TGTGCCAGCAGCTTCGCAGGTTCCTTCTCTGGGGCCAACGTCCTGACTTTC. Its protein product is CASSFAGSFSGANVLTF.

The chain has TRBV19 and TRBJ1-2; 10 positions agree with TRBD1. With 6 bases clipped from V and 5 bases from J, the junction kept 9 bases outside the gene matches. This CDR3 has 15 amino acids. Germline assignment: CDR1 LNHDA and CDR2 SQIVND (reference sequence). The CDR3 is CASRPQPGQGYGYTF. The CDR3, as DNA: TGTGCCAGTAGACCCCAGCCGGGACAGGGGTATGGCTACACCTTC.

The chain has TRBV10-2 and TRBJ2-5, with 10 positions matching TRBD2. Germline V gene lookup returns CDR1 WSHSY and CDR2 SAAADI. The CDR3 consists of 14 residues. Unmatched junction bases numbered 5, after V lost 6 bases and J lost 4 bases. CDR3 region: CASRGTSDGETQYF. DNA of the CDR3: TGCGCCAGCAGGGGGACTAGCGATGGAGAGACCCAGTACTTC.

The chain couples TRBV7-3 to TRBJ1-2; D ambiguous. V dropped 6 bases and J dropped 7 bases, with 24 bases sitting between them. The germline V gene has CDR1 SGHTA and CDR2 FQGTGA. The CDR3 length is 16 residues. The CDR3 loop reads CASSLDPTERSGGYTF. The CDR3 nucleotides read TGTGCCAGCAGTTTAGATCCTACAGAACGATCAGGTGGCTACACCTTC.

This clone was seen only once. The CDR3 DNA is TGTGCCAGCAGCTTAACTATCGGGGACACTGAAGCTTTCTTT. Its protein product is CASSLTIGDTEAFF. The gene calls are TRBV7-3 and TRBJ1-1; no definite D call. CDR1 is SGHTA and CDR2 is FQGTGA in the germline V gene. Trimming left V 0 bases short and J 3 bases short, with 8 bases between. This CDR3 region has 14 residues.

This rearrangement joins TRBV3-1 (or the pseudogene TRBV3-2) to TRBJ2-4, with TRBD2 identical over 15 bases. The CDR3 runs 15 residues. J lost 8 bases, V lost 5 bases, and 4 bases had no gene match. CDR1 and CDR2 (germline): LGHDT, YNNKEL (reference sequence). CDR3 sequence reads: CASSGTSGGYDIQYF. The CDR3 coding sequence is TGTGCCAGCAGCGGGACTAGCGGGGGGTATGACATTCAGTACTTC.

This rearrangement joins TRBV30 to TRBJ1-3; D remains unclear. Germline values: CDR1 GTSNPN, CDR2 SVGIG (reference sequence). CDR3 length equals 14 residues. The V end was cut by 2 bases, the J end by 3 bases, with 11 bases between. DNA of the CDR3: TGTGCCTGGAGTAGAGGGTTTGGTGGAAACACCATATATTTT. Protein: CAWSRGFGGNTIYF.

The chain is built from TRBV29-1 and TRBJ2-3; D call uncertain. This CDR3 contains 14 residues. Looked up from germline, CDR1 is SQVTM and CDR2 is ANQGSEA. V was cut by 4 bases and J by 0 bases, with 11 bases left in between. The CDR3 DNA reads as TGCAGCGTTGTGCCGGGTCTTAGCACAGATACGCAGTATTTT. Encoded protein: CSVVPGLSTDTQYF.

The gene calls are TRBV3-1 (or the pseudogene TRBV3-2) and TRBJ1-5, with unresolved D. Germline V gene sequence: CDR1 LGHDT, CDR2 YNNKEL (reference sequence). The CDR3 contains 18 residues. V shed 10 bases and J shed 5 bases, with 30 bases lying between them. The CDR3 sequence: CATKKTSGRGREDQPQHF. The CDR3 DNA reads TGTGCCACCAAAAAGACCTCTGGCAGAGGAAGGGAGGATCAGCCCCAGCATTTT.

The genes are TRBV5-1 and TRBJ1-1; D is perhaps TRBD1 (5 bases). Germline values: CDR1 SGHRS, CDR2 YFSETQ. Deletions cut 1 base from V and 3 bases from J, with 13 bases between. CDR3 length equals 15 residues. CDR3 bases: TGCGCCAGCAGCTTGAGGGCGGGGGGTGACACTGAAGCTTTCTTT. Protein sequence: CASSLRAGGDTEAFF.

The chain recombines TRBV19 with TRBJ2-3; possible D gene TRBD2, 6 bases. The CDR3 has 15 residues. Germline V gene sequence: CDR1 LNHDA, CDR2 SQIVND (reference sequence). Trimming took off 9 bases at V and 2 bases at J, with 18 bases between the two ends. The CDR3 protein is CASRPGLEYTDTQYF. The CDR3 nucleotides read TGTGCCAGCCGTCCGGGACTGGAGTACACAGATACGCAGTATTTT.

The genes are TRBV27 and TRBJ1-1; D possibly corresponds to TRBD1 (5 bases). Germline assignment: CDR1 MNHEY and CDR2 SMNVEV (reference sequence). The CDR3 consists of 12 residues. Trimming took 9 bases from V and 3 from J, leaving 11 bases between them. The CDR3 DNA is TGTGCCAGGGAACCAGGGTACACTGAAGCTTTCTTT. Translated, it gives CAREPGYTEAFF.

V usage is TRBV6-1 and J usage is TRBJ1-5, with TRBD1 identical over 8 bases. The germline V gene has CDR1 MNHNS and CDR2 SASEGT. V dropped 0 bases and J dropped 10; count of bases not matched to a gene: 8. The CDR3 extends over 15 amino acids. CDR3 residues: CASSEAWQGARPQHF. CDR3 bases: TGTGCCAGCAGTGAAGCTTGGCAGGGGGCGCGACCCCAGCATTTT.

This chain connects TRBV27 to TRBJ2-2, with a tentative D call TRBD1 (6 bases). CDR3 length equals 14 residues. Per the germline V gene, CDR1 is MNHEY and CDR2 is SMNVEV (reference sequence). Trimming left V 11 bases short and J 2 bases short, with 15 bases between. The CDR3 region is CASRRGQNTGELFF. Written as DNA, the CDR3 is TGTGCCTCCCGCAGGGGCCAAAACACCGGGGAGCTGTTTTTT.

Comments on this clone: The same CDR3 arises from other DNA sequences in this sample as well. J is TRBJ1-1 and V is TRBV7-2; TRBD1 might be the D (6 bases). V lost 5 bases to trimming and J lost 0 bases, with 10 bases between them. Germline V lookup: CDR1 SGHTA, CDR2 FQGNSA. This CDR3 contains 14 residues. CDR3 protein: CASSQDRMNTEAFF. The CDR3 bases are TGTGCCAGCAGCCAAGACAGGATGAACACTGAAGCTTTCTTT.

Concerning this clone itself: The same CDR3 is also encoded by other DNA sequences in this sample. The chain couples TRBV27 to TRBJ1-6; D call uncertain. The CDR3 runs to 15 residues. Trimming took off 2 bases at V and 2 bases at J, with 7 bases between the two ends. Germline loops: CDR1 MNHEY, CDR2 SMNVEV (reference sequence). CDR3 coding DNA: TGTGCCAGCAGTTTAACGAGGGCCTATAATTCACCCCTCCACTTT. Protein: CASSLTRAYNSPLHF.

This clone was found once. The junction shows a germline mismatch at one end, possibly a read error. Additional DNA sequences in this sample encode the identical CDR3. The chain is built from TRBV27 and TRBJ2-7; 8 nucleotides match TRBD2. The CDR3 runs 13 residues. Germline V gene sequence: CDR1 MNHEY, CDR2 SMNVEV (reference sequence). CDR3 in DNA: TGTGCCAGCAGGGGACTAGACCGCTACGAGCAGTACTTT. Its translation: CASRGLDRYEQYF.

The V gene is TRBV5-8, the J gene TRBJ2-7; 7 bases are a match to TRBD1. The germline CDR1 and CDR2 sequences are SGHTS and YDEGEE. V was clipped by 3 bases and J by 0 bases; unmatched bases: 3. The length of the CDR3 is 14 residues. The CDR3 sequence: CASSSGQLSYEQYF. For the CDR3, the DNA is TGTGCCAGCAGCTCGGGACAGCTCTCCTACGAGCAGTACTTC.

This sequence joins TRBV30 and TRBJ2-1; tentatively, D is TRBD1 (6 bases). V was shortened by 2 bases and J by 12 bases, with 17 bases between the two germline ends. Per the germline V gene, CDR1 is GTSNPN and CDR2 is SVGIG (reference sequence). The CDR3 extends over 13 amino acids. This chain's CDR3 is CAWSMWTDPRQFF. DNA of the CDR3: TGTGCCTGGAGTATGTGGACAGACCCACGGCAGTTCTTC.